This TCR beta chain was observed in a study of T cell clusters in autoimmune cytopenias (dated by TCRdb to between 2017 and 2020). Turning to the overall study: Healthy donor controls had a mean age of approximately 56 years and a median age of approximately 61 years, with about half of the roughly 45 female. The median TRB sequencing depth was roughly 56,000 reads per sample, and the median number of distinct TRB clonotypes was roughly 2,000 per sample. In autoimmune cytopenia patients, peripheral blood TRB and IGH repertoires were sequenced during active disease and over treatment follow-up, together with healthy, CLL and autoimmune hepatitis controls. The study aimed to test whether autoimmune cytopenia patients carry a disease-specific immune repertoire signature usable as a blood-based biomarker. For primary cytopenia the controls were 25 to 30 age-matched healthy donors, whereas for secondary cytopenia the controls were approximately 15 age-matched CLL patients. Autoimmune hepatitis repertoires were compared against more than 20 age- and sex-matched healthy donors.

In regard to this clonotype: What this receptor recognizes is not known.

For each sample, TRB amplification used about 0.25 ug of peripheral blood genomic DNA, equal to around 34,000 genome equivalents. CDR1 MNHEY and CDR2 SVGEGT are derived from the germline V gene. Including cysteine and phenylalanine, the CDR3 has 11 amino acids. The coding DNA is unavailable. What the work shows at the level of the full study, not this receptor alone: The GLIPH analysis suggested a lack of physiological T cell clusters in primary autoimmune cytopenia patients, since 51 clusters were exclusive to healthy donors whereas some 18 were exclusive to patients. The T cell clusters were only ever defined in silico, so experimental validation of their functional role was still needed. TRB repertoire shifts, with less even repertoires in secondary cytopenia and CLL, mostly reflected lymphoma bias rather than autoimmunity. In the comparison of secondary cytopenia with CLL, no cluster-lack signature showed up, apparently because the dominant lymphoma-associated repertoire masked the signature. About 3.3-fold more exclusive TRB clusters were observed in healthy donors than in active autoimmune hepatitis patients, consistent with an autoimmunity-wide signature.

TRB rearrangements were amplified by multiplex PCR using a touch-down protocol with TRB-A and TRB-B primer pools mixed in one tube. Illumina adapters and sample indices were attached to the amplicons through two consecutive PCR reactions using Phusion HS II polymerase. Amplicons were gel-purified with the NucleoSpin Gel and PCR Clean-up kit, then quantified by Qubit and quality-checked on an Agilent 2100 Bioanalyzer. Sequencing of the libraries was done on an Illumina MiSeq with paired-end, single-indexed, 600-cycle runs. Processing in the source paper ran as follows. TRB reads were aligned and assembled with MiXCR version 2.1.12 using the default MiXCR reference library. A clone was defined by each unique CDR3 nucleotide sequence, and the analysis included only productive sequences supported by at least two reads. Alpha-parameterized diversity profiles (alpha 0 to 5), including the Shannon (alpha 1) and Simpson (alpha 2) indices, were computed with an R script to assess repertoire diversity. The tcR package was used to compute combinatorial TRB VJ usage, which was then compared between cohorts by principal component analysis with ade4. Using GLIPH, TCRbeta CDR3s were clustered on pairs of cohorts matched for age and read depth, and a Wilcoxon test was used to compare cluster frequencies. After the reads were reprocessed by TCRdb, one entry was made per CDR3 protein sequence, with no DNA. In this record, the V and J calls reflect TCRdb's handling and not the investigators' own analysis. The sample table records some 6,000 distinct CDR3 sequences. The ten largest clones add up to approximately 7% of the sample.

These records were also assigned to another study, of T cell repertoires in aging, cancer and after chemotherapy. The other study reports the following: Donors were distributed across six age groups ranging from 30 or younger to 70 or older, with at least three individuals included per group. Healthy donor control TCR repertoires were recorded over several months to years and showed clear clonal overlap across re-sampling. Some 9 million TCR reads were contained in the full dataset. Untreated patients with hematological or solid cancers showed significantly lower blood TCR diversity and higher clonality than age-matched healthy donors. In healthy donors, the drop in TCR diversity with age came mainly from a loss of richness, whereas in cancer patients a loss of evenness also played a part. Median generation probability increased over the chemotherapy interval in both cancer cohorts, suggesting repertoire reconstitution through rebound thymic output. According to the authors, the repertoire data do not allow conclusions to be drawn about immunological memory after chemotherapy. To look at immunoaging and at how T cells reconstitute after chemotherapy, the study profiled TCR beta repertoires in peripheral blood from both healthy donors and cancer patients. Alongside some 100 healthy donors serving as a reference group, the cohort included over 200 cancer patients, of whom roughly 92 had hematological cancers and 110 to 140 had solid cancers. MiXCR versions 2.12 and 3.0.5 were used to process the TRB sequences. Repertoire metrics included Shannon diversity, evenness, clonality (one minus evenness), and alpha-parameterized diversity profiles from alpha 0 to 5. Generation probabilities of clones in paired pre- and post-chemotherapy samples were computed with the IGoR algorithm.

Here the chain combines TRBV6-2 or TRBV6-3 and TRBJ1-1. Sequencing input: peripheral blood. This clonotype was sampled from a human donor in good health. The encoded CDR3 is CASSLGTEAFF.